This T cell receptor (beta chain) is from a study of T cells in Graves' hyperthyroidism and ophthalmopathy. Study details: Sampling of peripheral blood happened at initial diagnosis, prior to any treatment.

On this clonotype itself: Its specificity is unknown.

Study results and caveats: Among clonotypes expanded in thyroid above 0.001, most were also found in blood. Stable hyperthyroidism was told apart from ophthalmopathy by a model built on 13 V-J features.

Authors of the study amplified TCR beta CDR3 regions from RNA transcripts. HTBI primers were employed in a first-round RT-PCR of the TCR CDR3. One entry per CDR3 protein, called by TCRdb with MiXCR from the multiplex PCR reads. The profile shows about 600,000 distinct CDR3 sequences, about 16% of them singletons. Disease lasting under 3 months, a NOSPECS grade of at least 4, and a Clinical Activity Score of at least 3 were features of the ophthalmopathy patients. Germline assignment: CDR1 DFQATT and CDR2 SNEGSKA (reference sequence). V lost 6 bases and J 3 bases, leaving 9 bases between the germline ends. The CDR3 totals 11 residues.

The sequence was obtained from a woman aged 40 to 55 with Graves' ophthalmopathy. The chain combines TRBV20-1 with TRBJ2-7, with a tentative D call TRBD1 (5 bases). The sequenced sample was blood. The CDR3 is CSAEGVYEQYF. The CDR3 DNA follows: TGCAGTGCCGAAGGGGTCTACGAGCAGTACTTC.